These 20 T cell receptor beta chains were all obtained from the same sample, sequenced in a study of blood T cell repertoires in COVID-19. The repertoire was sequenced with immunoSEQ multiplex PCR; TCRdb's copy has only in-frame clones and lacks some. The repertoire holds more than 110,000 clones, with 65% to 90% as singletons. Input material: peripheral blood. The receptor source for this set is a man over 45 with acute or convalescent COVID-19.

This clone appeared once. The V gene is TRBV7-9, the J gene TRBJ2-7; 7 bases fit TRBD1. Germline V gives CDR1 SEHNR, CDR2 FQNEAQ (reference sequence). Trimming at V came to 6 bases and at J to 2 bases, leaving 7 bases not matched to a gene. This CDR3 has 14 amino acids. CDR3 protein: CASRSNRGAYEQYF. In DNA form, the CDR3 reads TGTGCCAGCAGGTCTAACAGGGGAGCCTACGAGCAGTACTTC.

The chain joins TRBV4-1 to TRBJ2-1, with D possibly being TRBD2 (6 bases). Germline-derived CDR1 and CDR2 are MGHRA and YSYEKL. This CDR3 contains 21 residues. V lost 1 base to trimming and J lost 5 bases, with 30 bases between them. The CDR3 spells CASSQGGYSGRTGTGNNEQFF. CDR3 nucleotides: TGCGCCAGCAGCCAAGGGGGGTACTCCGGGCGTACCGGGACTGGCAACAATGAGCAGTTCTTC.

This clone came up once. J is TRBJ1-1 and V is TRBV6-5; 7 bases map to TRBD1. The CDR3 totals 13 residues. V was clipped by 10 bases and J by 2 bases; unmatched bases: 7. Germline CDR1 and CDR2: MNHEY and SVGAGI. The CDR3 DNA sequence: TGTGCCACCTCCAGGGGGGAAAACACTGAAGCTTTCTTT. Its translation: CATSRGENTEAFF.

This clone showed up just once. The gene calls are TRBV3-1 (or the pseudogene TRBV3-2) and TRBJ1-3; 7 bases match TRBD1. In germline, CDR1 is LGHDT, CDR2 YNNKEL (reference sequence). V gave up 4 bases and J gave up 4 bases; unmatched junction bases: 7. The CDR3 is made up of 15 amino acids. This CDR3 reads CASSLLDRDGNTIYF. The CDR3 DNA is TGTGCCAGCAGCCTCCTAGACAGGGACGGAAACACCATATATTTT.

This sequence joins TRBV3-1 (or the pseudogene TRBV3-2) and TRBJ1-1, with 9 nucleotides matching TRBD1. V shed 4 bases, J shed 7 bases, and the junction held 13 bases outside the gene matches. Germline-derived CDR1 and CDR2 are LGHDT and YNNKEL (reference sequence). This CDR3 spans 16 amino acids. In nucleotides, the CDR3 is TGTGCCAGCAGCCGTACTCCACAGGGGGCAAACGGTGAAGCTTTCTTT. Encoded protein: CASSRTPQGANGEAFF.

The V gene is TRBV27, the J gene TRBJ2-3; TRBD1 aligns across 7 bases. Germline loops: CDR1 MNHEY, CDR2 SMNVEV (reference sequence). The trim removed 5 bases at V and 1 base at J, leaving 6 bases unmatched. This CDR3 has 15 amino acids. CDR3 protein: CASSPKGAGTDTQYF. CDR3 nucleotide sequence: TGTGCCAGCAGTCCGAAGGGGGCTGGCACAGATACGCAGTATTTT.

The V and J genes are TRBV28 and TRBJ2-2; possibly TRBD2 for D (5 bases). Germline V gene sequence: CDR1 MDHEN, CDR2 SYDVKM. The CDR3 has 15 residues. V was trimmed by 3 bases and J by 6 bases, leaving 14 bases between them. CDR3 DNA sequence: TGTGCCAGCAGTTTGACCAGCGGACGGTCCGGGGAGCTGTTTTTT. Translated, it gives CASSLTSGRSGELFF.

The rearrangement joins TRBV6-5 to TRBJ2-7, with D possibly TRBD1 on 6 matching bases. V was trimmed by 5 bases and J by 6 bases, leaving 11 bases between them. CDR3 size: 12 residues. CDR1 is MNHEY, CDR2 SVGAGI, per germline. The CDR3 is CASSTQGTEQYF. The CDR3 DNA follows: TGTGCCAGCAGTACTCAGGGGACCGAGCAGTACTTC.

This clone was counted a single time. The chain is built from TRBV30 and TRBJ1-4; D is undetermined. CDR1 and CDR2 from the germline V gene are GTSNPN and SVGIG (reference sequence). The CDR3 is 14 residues long. Trimming took off 8 bases at V and 1 base at J, with 14 bases between the two ends. The CDR3 is CAGSTLRTNEKLFF. CDR3 nucleotide sequence: TGTGCCGGTTCCACCTTGCGAACTAATGAAAAACTGTTTTTT.

The chain recombines TRBV14 with TRBJ1-2; 12 bases map to TRBD1. The trim removed 2 bases at V and 6 bases at J, leaving 10 bases unmatched. The CDR3 loop spans 17 amino acids. From germline, CDR1 is SGHDN and CDR2 FVKESK. The CDR3 sequence: CASSQWRDRGRRDGYTF. The CDR3 nucleotides are TGTGCCAGCAGCCAATGGAGGGACAGGGGGCGCCGGGATGGCTACACCTTC.

The chain's CDR3 is CASSLQGNPYEQYF. CDR3 bases: TGTGCCAGCAGCTTACAGGGTAATCCTTACGAGCAGTACTTC. V is TRBV11-3 and J is TRBJ2-7, with a weak D call TRBD1 (5 bases). CDR3 length: 14 amino acids. CDR1 is SGHNT and CDR2 is YENEEA in the germline V gene. The V end was cut by 2 bases, the J end by 4 bases, with 12 bases between.

This clone was detected only a few times. The chain links TRBV2 to TRBJ1-1; 7 positions agree with TRBD1. Germline-derived CDR1 and CDR2 are SNHLY and FYNNEI. V shed 7 bases, J shed 3 bases, and the junction held 8 bases outside the gene matches. CDR3 length: 14 residues. The CDR3 DNA reads TGTGCCAGCACCTTAAGGGGACAGTACACTGAAGCTTTCTTT. This encodes CASTLRGQYTEAFF.

This sequence joins TRBV6-5 and TRBJ1-1; TRBD1 might be the D (5 bases). The CDR3 loop spans 11 amino acids. Per the germline V gene, CDR1 is MNHEY and CDR2 is SVGAGI. The V and J ends lost 5 bases and 4 bases respectively, with 5 bases between them. CDR3 in DNA: TGTGCCAGCAGTACAGGCACTGAAGCTTTCTTT. This gives the protein CASSTGTEAFF.

As to this clone: Other DNA sequences of this sample code for an identical CDR3. The chain uses TRBV30 and TRBJ1-6; a weak D match, TRBD1 (5 bases). The CDR3 spans 14 residues. V lost 0 bases and J lost 7, with 10 bases in between. Per germline, CDR1 GTSNPN and CDR2 SVGIG (reference sequence). The DNA for the CDR3 is TGTGCCTGGAGTGTCTCGGGGGTCAATTCACCCCTCCACTTT. Its protein is CAWSVSGVNSPLHF.

V and J are TRBV3-1 (or the pseudogene TRBV3-2) and TRBJ2-3; D is unclear. The CDR3 is 14 amino acids. The ends were cut back, 4 bases at V and 6 bases at J, with 14 bases in the middle. Germline V gene sequence: CDR1 LGHDT, CDR2 YNNKEL (reference sequence). The CDR3 protein is CASSLVGEEDTQYF. CDR3 bases: TGTGCCAGCAGCCTGGTCGGCGAGGAGGATACGCAGTATTTT.

This clone appeared a few times. V gene TRBV28 combines with J gene TRBJ1-6, with 9 positions matching TRBD1. Germline lookup yields CDR1 MDHEN and CDR2 SYDVKM. CDR3 length: 15 residues. Trimming removed 7 bases from V and 8 bases from J; junction bases left unmatched: 9. CDR3 bases: TGTGCCAGCACCATGACAGGGGGTCTGCATTCACCCCTCCACTTT. Amino acids: CASTMTGGLHSPLHF.

The chain combines TRBV28 with TRBJ1-2; the match to TRBD1 covers 7 bases. The germline V gene encodes CDR1 MDHEN and CDR2 SYDVKM. Trimming removed 7 bases from V and 6 bases from J; junction bases left unmatched: 8. There are 13 residues in the CDR3. CDR3 loop: CASTPGQLDGYTF. The CDR3 region has the DNA TGTGCCAGCACGCCGGGACAGTTAGATGGCTACACCTTC.

The chain employs TRBV11-3 and TRBJ2-7, with a tentative D call TRBD2 (5 bases). Germline values: CDR1 SGHNT, CDR2 YENEEA. The CDR3 has 16 amino acids. V was shortened by 2 bases and J by 3 bases, with 17 bases between the two germline ends. The CDR3 loop is CASSLSFGSSIYEQYF. CDR3 DNA: TGTGCCAGCAGCTTAAGCTTTGGGAGCTCAATCTACGAGCAGTACTTC.

The chain has TRBV27 and TRBJ2-3; tentatively, D is TRBD1 (6 bases). Trimming left V 8 bases short and J 0 bases short, with 12 bases between. The CDR3 has 14 amino acids. CDR1 and CDR2 from the germline V gene are MNHEY and SMNVEV (reference sequence). The DNA of the CDR3 is TGTGCCAGCGCCATAGGGGGTAGCACAGATACGCAGTATTTT. Protein: CASAIGGSTDTQYF.

The gene calls are TRBV19 and TRBJ2-3, with 7 bases aligning to TRBD1. This CDR3 has 16 residues. Germline CDR1 LNHDA, CDR2 SQIVND (reference sequence). Unmatched junction bases numbered 9, after V lost 6 bases and J lost 0 bases. Written as DNA, the CDR3 is TGTGCCAGTAGGGTAGGGGGCGCATCTAGCACAGATACGCAGTATTTT. Protein product: CASRVGGASSTDTQYF.